This T cell receptor beta chain was identified during a study of blood T cell repertoires in COVID-19 (dated by TCRdb to about 2020). Notes on the research overall: Collaborator samples came from the United States, Italy and Spain and covered acute and convalescent phases of COVID-19. The prospective study material was composed of cDNA or gDNA derived from T cells, B-cell-depleted T cells, or PBMCs. Subjects who had been exposed to COVID-19, were actively infected with it, or had recovered from it provided the deeply sampled blood TCRbeta repertoires that made up the dataset. The repertoires were made available in a free public database intended to serve as a resource for research on the immune response to SARS-CoV-2. Samples were obtained from the ongoing ImmuneRACE study (first 160 participants) and from over 1,000 subjects provided by 6 global collaborators. A de-identified subject ID, COVID-19 status, age in years and sex were almost always included in the sample metadata. HLA class I and class II types, where available, came from metadata supplied by the sample provider rather than from assay-based typing.

For this clone: Its antigen is currently not known. No clone much larger than this one lies a single base away; base qualities are absent.

TCRbeta CDR3 regions were amplified from genomic DNA by means of the immunoSEQ Assay, a bias-controlled multiplex PCR. The source study handled its data this way. Within the assay, amplification of reference gene primers was used to estimate how many nucleated cells each sample contained. To quantify the absolute abundance of each unique TCRbeta CDR3 rearrangement, sequence reads were collapsed and filtered. For each sample, productive Simpson clonality was calculated by taking the square root of Simpson's diversity index across productive rearrangements. TCRdb re-hosts the immuneACCESS table, in-frame sequences only. Its copies lack some clones; in the studies checked, an unresolved V gene accounts for under half of them, and the cause for the rest is not known. The V and J calls and the clone size are those of that table, but D and trimming were determined from the DNA. In this sample the table shows approximately 160,000 clones, roughly 84% of which occur a single time. The ten top clones hold 13% to 15% of the sample.

The germline V gene sets CDR1 to MDHEN and CDR2 to SYDVKM. Here V drops 2 bases and J drops 5 bases, and the junction holds 8 bases not matched to any gene. The CDR3 holds 15 amino acids from the cysteine to the phenylalanine. The DNA shown is the 45-base CDR3, in frame from base 1. Broader findings and caveats from the paper: The quantity of clinical and demographic metadata differed by source and by participant and was supplied without curation.

The collaborating institutions used their own protocols to collect whole blood in K2EDTA tubes. For TCRbeta analysis, collaborators shipped samples in one of three forms: frozen whole blood, isolated PBMCs, or DNA extracted from either of those sample types. This chain joins TRBV28 to TRBJ2-5, with TRBD1 identical over 7 junction bases. The receptor's source is a man aged 18-30 years with active or convalescent COVID-19. The specimen was peripheral blood. The CDR3 region has the sequence CASSLPGQASETQYF. The sequenced DNA is TGTGCCAGCAGTTTACCCGGACAGGCCTCGGAGACCCAGTACTTC.